The subject of this entry is one T cell receptor (beta chain). The data derive from a study of blood T cell repertoires in COVID-19. Some clones are missing from TCRdb's copy, which holds only in-frame ones; the method was immunoSEQ multiplex PCR. Here the sample spans about 270,000 clones, 65% to 90% being singletons. Germline assignment: CDR1 LGHDT and CDR2 YNNKEL (reference sequence). Trimming removed 3 bases at V and 15 bases at J, with 14 bases between. CDR3 length: 12 residues. The genes are TRBV3-1 (or the pseudogene TRBV3-2) and TRBJ2-2; D is undetermined. The specimen sequenced was peripheral blood. The clonotype comes from a human donor in a cohort sampled during active COVID-19. The CDR3 loop is CASSHMPVVLFF. The CDR3 coding sequence is TGTGCCAGCAGCCACATGCCGGTTGTGTTGTTTTTT.